In this sample, the clone carrying this T cell receptor (beta chain) turned up a few times. This specimen belongs to a study of blood T cell repertoires in COVID-19. Overall study: There were acute and convalescent COVID-19 samples, and they came from the United States, Italy and Spain. PBMCs, B-cell-depleted T cells, or T cells provided the cDNA or gDNA that made up the material.

This CDR3 comprises 13 residues. V dropped 1 base and J dropped 7; count of bases not matched to a gene: 4. Germline assignment: CDR1 MGHRA and CDR2 YSYEKL. In the original workflow: Nucleated cell number was recorded as an estimate derived from reference gene primer amplification. TCRdb's table, derived via immunoSEQ multiplex PCR, lists solely in-frame clones and lacks some. V and J calls plus clone size are reproduced from that table; the DNA served to infer D and trimming. The data show 200,000 to 250,000 clones, with approximately 89% seen just once and about 5% held by the top ten. The sample taken for sequencing was peripheral blood. The receptor was isolated from a middle-aged woman with acute or convalescent COVID-19. The rearrangement joins TRBV4-1 to TRBJ2-7; TRBD1 matches at 7 bases. The CDR3 nucleotides are TGCGCCAGCAGCCAAGGGCAGGGGGTTGAGCAGTACGTC. Protein sequence: CASSQGQGVEQYV.